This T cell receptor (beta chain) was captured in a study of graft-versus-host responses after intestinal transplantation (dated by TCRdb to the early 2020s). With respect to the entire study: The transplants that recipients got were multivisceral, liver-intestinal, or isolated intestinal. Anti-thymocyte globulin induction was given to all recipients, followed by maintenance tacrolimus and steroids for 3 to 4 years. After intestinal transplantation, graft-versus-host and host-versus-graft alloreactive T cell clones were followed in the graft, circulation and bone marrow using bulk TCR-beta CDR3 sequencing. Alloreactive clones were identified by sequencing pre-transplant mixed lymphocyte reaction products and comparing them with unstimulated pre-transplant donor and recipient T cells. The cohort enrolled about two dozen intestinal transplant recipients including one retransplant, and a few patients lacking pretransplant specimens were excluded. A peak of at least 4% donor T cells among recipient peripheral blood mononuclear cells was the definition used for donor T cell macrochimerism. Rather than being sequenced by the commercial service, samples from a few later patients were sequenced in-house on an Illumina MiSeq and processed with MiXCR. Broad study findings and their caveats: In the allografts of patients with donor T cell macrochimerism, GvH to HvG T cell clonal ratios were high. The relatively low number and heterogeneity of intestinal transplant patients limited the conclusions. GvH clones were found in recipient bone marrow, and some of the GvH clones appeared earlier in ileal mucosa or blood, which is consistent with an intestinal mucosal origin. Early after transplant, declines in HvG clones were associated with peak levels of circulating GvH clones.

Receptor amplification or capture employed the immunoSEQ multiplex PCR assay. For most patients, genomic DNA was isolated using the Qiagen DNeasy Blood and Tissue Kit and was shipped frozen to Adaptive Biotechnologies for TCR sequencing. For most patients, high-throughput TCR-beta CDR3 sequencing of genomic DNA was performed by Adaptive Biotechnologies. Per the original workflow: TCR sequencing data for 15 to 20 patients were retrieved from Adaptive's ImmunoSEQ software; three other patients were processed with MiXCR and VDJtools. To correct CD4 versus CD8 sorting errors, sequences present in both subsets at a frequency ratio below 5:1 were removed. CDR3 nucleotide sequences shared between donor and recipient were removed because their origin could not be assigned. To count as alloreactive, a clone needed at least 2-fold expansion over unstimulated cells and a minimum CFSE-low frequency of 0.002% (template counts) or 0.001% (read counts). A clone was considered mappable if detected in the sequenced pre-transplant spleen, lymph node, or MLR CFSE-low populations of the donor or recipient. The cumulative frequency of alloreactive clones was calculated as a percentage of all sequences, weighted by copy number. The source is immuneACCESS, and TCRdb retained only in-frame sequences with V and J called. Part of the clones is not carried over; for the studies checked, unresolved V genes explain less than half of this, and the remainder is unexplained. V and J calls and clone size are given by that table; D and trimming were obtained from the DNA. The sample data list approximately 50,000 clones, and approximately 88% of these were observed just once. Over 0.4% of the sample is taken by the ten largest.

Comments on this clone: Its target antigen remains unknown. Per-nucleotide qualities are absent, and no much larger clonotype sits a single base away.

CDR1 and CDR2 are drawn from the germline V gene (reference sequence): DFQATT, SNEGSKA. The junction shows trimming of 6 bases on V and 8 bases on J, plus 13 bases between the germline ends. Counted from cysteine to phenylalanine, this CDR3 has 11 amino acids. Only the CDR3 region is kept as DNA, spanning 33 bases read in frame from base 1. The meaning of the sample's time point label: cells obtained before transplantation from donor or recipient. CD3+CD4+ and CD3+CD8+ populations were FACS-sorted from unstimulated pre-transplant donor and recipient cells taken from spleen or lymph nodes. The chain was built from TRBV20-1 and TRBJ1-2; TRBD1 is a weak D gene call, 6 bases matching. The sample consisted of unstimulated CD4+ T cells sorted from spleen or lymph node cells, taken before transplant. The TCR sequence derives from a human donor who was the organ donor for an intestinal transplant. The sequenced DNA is TGCAGTGCAAACAGGGTCGAGGGCTACACCTTC. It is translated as CSANRVEGYTF.